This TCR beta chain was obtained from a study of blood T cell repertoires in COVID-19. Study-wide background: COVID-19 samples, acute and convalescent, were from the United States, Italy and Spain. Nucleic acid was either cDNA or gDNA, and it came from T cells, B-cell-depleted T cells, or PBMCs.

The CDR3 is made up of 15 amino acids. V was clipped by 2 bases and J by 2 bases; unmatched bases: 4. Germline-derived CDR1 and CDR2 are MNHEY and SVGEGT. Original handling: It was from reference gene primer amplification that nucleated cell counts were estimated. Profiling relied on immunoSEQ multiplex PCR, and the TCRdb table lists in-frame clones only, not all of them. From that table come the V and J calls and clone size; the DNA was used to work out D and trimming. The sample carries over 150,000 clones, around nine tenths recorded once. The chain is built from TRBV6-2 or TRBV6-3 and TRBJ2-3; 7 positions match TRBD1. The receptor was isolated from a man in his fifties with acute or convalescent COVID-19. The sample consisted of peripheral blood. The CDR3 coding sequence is TGTGCCAGCAGTTACCCGGGACAGCTCACAGATACGCAGTATTTT. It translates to CASSYPGQLTDTQYF.